The 20 T cell receptor beta chains below come from one sample, sequenced in a study of T-cell memory formation after mild COVID-19. TCRdb processed the 5' RACE reads anew with MiXCR; each CDR3 protein has one entry. The sample contains about 470,000 distinct CDR3 sequences, 15% to 20% of which appear only once. Source material: PBMCs or a T cell subset sorted from them (not recorded which). The source is an adult woman who had mild COVID-19 (a few samples of this study predate the infection). Cell type and time point are not known.

This clonotype was observed a handful of times. The gene calls are TRBV6-5 and TRBJ2-7; 9 nucleotides align to TRBD1. Germline-derived CDR1 and CDR2 are MNHEY and SVGAGI. Trimming at V came to 3 bases and at J to 3 bases, leaving 12 bases not matched to a gene. This CDR3 has 17 amino acids. This CDR3 reads CASSYSQRTGVIYEQYF. CDR3 DNA sequence: TGTGCCAGCAGTTATAGTCAGCGGACAGGGGTTATCTACGAGCAGTACTTC.

The chain links TRBV3-1 to TRBJ2-1; 7 bases fit TRBD2. The CDR3 consists of 16 residues. The V gene end was trimmed by 0 bases and the J gene end by 5 bases; junction bases not matched to a gene: 7. Germline V gene lookup returns CDR1 LGHDT and CDR2 YNNKEL (reference sequence). CDR3 DNA sequence: TGTGCCAGCAGCCAAGAGTCGGGGGGATTACACAATGAGCAGTTCTTC. It specifies CASSQESGGLHNEQFF.

This clonotype was observed at least ten times. As DNA, the CDR3 is TGCGCCAGCAGCCTCGGACTAGCGGGAGCGTCCTACAATGAGCAGTTCTTC. It encodes CASSLGLAGASYNEQFF. V is TRBV5-1 and J is TRBJ2-1; 13 bases are shared with TRBD2. The CDR3 length is 17 residues. The V gene end was trimmed by 4 bases and the J gene end by 1 base; junction bases not matched to a gene: 5. Germline values: CDR1 SGHRS, CDR2 YFSETQ. The whole variable domain, remainder taken from reference TRBV5-1 and TRBJ2-1, is KAGVTQTPRYLIKTRGQQVTLSCSPISGHRSVSWYQQTPGQGLQFLFEYFSETQRNKGNFPGRFSGRQFSNSRSEMNVSTLELGDSALYLCASSLGLAGASYNEQFFGPGTRLTVL.

This chain connects TRBV2 to TRBJ1-5; a possible D gene is TRBD1 (5 bases). Germline V gene data show CDR1 as SNHLY and CDR2 as FYNNEI. Between the trimmed V and J ends, which lost 6 bases and 0 bases, there was a span of 12 bases. CDR3 size: 15 residues. The CDR3 loop reads CASRSRDISNQPQHF. CDR3 DNA: TGTGCCAGCAGGAGCAGGGATATTAGCAATCAGCCCCAGCATTTT.

The table lists this clonotype with a few counts. The rearrangement joins TRBV12-3 or TRBV12-4 to TRBJ2-2, with D maybe TRBD2 (5 bases). The CDR3 consists of 15 residues. Trimming shortened V by 2 bases and J by 3 bases, and 10 bases separated the two germline ends. The CDR3 region is CASSLREFHTGELFF. The CDR3 nucleotides read TGTGCCAGCAGTTTAAGGGAGTTCCACACCGGGGAGCTGTTTTTT.

V is TRBV12-3 or TRBV12-4 and J is TRBJ2-7, with unresolved D. This CDR3 contains 12 residues. Trimming left V 5 bases short and J 10 bases short, with 15 bases between. The CDR3 reads CASSPRTEKQYF. The CDR3 DNA reads as TGTGCCAGCAGTCCCCGGACGGAAAAACAGTACTTC.

V gene TRBV20-1 combines with J gene TRBJ1-1; TRBD1 might be the D (5 bases). From germline, CDR1 is DFQATT and CDR2 SNEGSKA (reference sequence). CDR3 length equals 11 residues. V was trimmed by 3 bases and J by 11 bases, leaving 13 bases between them. The CDR3 is CSASSFRAAFF. CDR3 in DNA: TGCAGTGCTAGCTCCTTCAGGGCGGCTTTCTTT.

Only one count was recorded for this clonotype. The rearrangement uses TRBV15 and TRBJ2-5; 8 bases match TRBD1. This CDR3 has 14 residues. Trimming cost V 3 bases and J 2 bases; bases outside gene matches: 2. The V gene's germline CDR1 is LNHNV and CDR2 YYDKDF (reference sequence). CDR3 residues: CATSRGQEQETQYF. The CDR3 DNA sequence: TGTGCCACCAGCAGGGGACAGGAACAAGAGACCCAGTACTTC.

This clonotype was seen a few times. V usage is TRBV10-3 and J usage is TRBJ2-4; D gene ambiguous. The CDR3 sequence is 14 residues long. CDR1 ENHRY and CDR2 SYGVKD come from the germline V gene. The V end lost 3 bases, the J end lost 0 bases, and 6 bases lay between the germline ends. The CDR3 sequence is CAISDPGAKNIQYF. CDR3 nucleotide sequence: TGTGCCATCAGTGATCCGGGAGCCAAAAACATTCAGTACTTC.

In its sample, this clonotype was seen a few times. The chain uses TRBV29-1 and TRBJ1-3; D remains unclear. Germline values: CDR1 SQVTM, CDR2 ANQGSEA. The ends were cut back, 7 bases at V and 1 base at J, with 11 bases in the middle. This CDR3 has 13 amino acids. CDR3 amino acids: CSALVGSGNTIYF. In nucleotides, the CDR3 is TGCAGCGCACTTGTTGGGTCTGGAAACACCATATATTTT.

This clonotype was counted at least ten times. This chain uses TRBV6-6 with TRBJ2-7; 9 bases fit TRBD1. This CDR3 is built from 14 residues. The V segment lost 5 bases and the J segment 2 bases; nucleotides outside the gene matches: 4. Germline assignment: CDR1 MNHNY and CDR2 SVGAGI (reference sequence). The CDR3 coding sequence is TGTGCCAGCAGTCGACAGGGGGGGACCTACGAGCAGTACTTC. Its translation is CASSRQGGTYEQYF.

This clonotype occurred many times. The chain's CDR3 is CASSDQSFYTGELFF. The CDR3 DNA is TGTGCCAGCAGCGATCAGTCCTTTTACACCGGGGAGCTGTTTTTT. The genes are TRBV7-7 and TRBJ2-2; D not resolved. This CDR3 region has 15 residues. V dropped 5 bases and J dropped 3 bases, with 13 bases sitting between them. CDR1 is SSHAT, CDR2 FNYEAQ, per germline (reference sequence).

There are a few counts of this clonotype. This chain's CDR3 is CASSLDFGVTEAFF. As DNA, the CDR3 is TGCGCCAGCAGCTTGGATTTCGGGGTCACTGAAGCTTTCTTT. The rearrangement uses TRBV5-1 and TRBJ1-1, with D unresolved. V was clipped by 0 bases and J by 4 bases, with 10 bases between them. The CDR3 loop spans 14 amino acids. The V gene's germline CDR1 is SGHRS and CDR2 YFSETQ.

This clonotype was detected a few times. The genes are TRBV6-5 and TRBJ1-2; maybe TRBD1 (6 bases). This CDR3 is 15 amino acids long. Germline CDR1 and CDR2: MNHEY and SVGAGI. Trimming removed 5 bases from V and 2 bases from J, with 15 bases in between. CDR3 residues: CASSPEQGTNYGYTF. The DNA of the CDR3 is TGTGCCAGCAGTCCTGAACAGGGAACCAACTATGGCTACACCTTC.

This clonotype occurred a few times. The rearrangement joins TRBV29-1 to TRBJ1-2; D remains ambiguous. The V gene's germline CDR1 is SQVTM and CDR2 ANQGSEA. The CDR3 contains 17 residues. V was shortened by 6 bases and J by 5 bases, with 28 bases between the two germline ends. The CDR3 loop reads CSVGPLDTGGVVYGYTF. DNA for the CDR3: TGCAGCGTCGGCCCGCTTGACACGGGTGGTGTGGTATATGGCTACACCTTC. The variable domain in full, with the rest retrieved from reference TRBV29-1 and TRBJ1-2, is SAVISQKPSRDICQRGTSLTIQCQVDSQVTMMFWYRQQPGQSLTLIATANQGSEATYESGFVIDKFPISRPNLTFSTLTVSNMSPEDSSIYLCSVGPLDTGGVVYGYTFGSGTRLTVV.

The chain couples TRBV2 to TRBJ1-1, with 7 bases identical to TRBD1. Trimming took 4 bases from V and 0 from J; bases not matched to a gene: 5. This CDR3 is built from 15 residues. Germline V lookup: CDR1 SNHLY, CDR2 FYNNEI. The CDR3 spells CASSGQGPLNTEAFF. For the CDR3, the DNA is TGTGCCAGCAGTGGACAGGGCCCATTGAACACTGAAGCTTTCTTT.

This clonotype was observed a few times. V is TRBV5-6 and J is TRBJ2-5, with a possible D match to TRBD1 (6 bases). Germline values: CDR1 SGHDT, CDR2 YYEEEE. The CDR3 contains 14 residues. V gave up 0 bases and J gave up 5 bases, with 11 bases separating them. CDR3 residues: CASSLGYRAETQYF. The DNA for the CDR3 is TGTGCCAGCAGCTTGGGTTACAGGGCGGAGACCCAGTACTTC.

In its sample, this clonotype was seen a few times. The genes are TRBV7-2 and TRBJ2-3; TRBD2 matches at 15 bases. The CDR3 contains 18 residues. V dropped 4 bases and J dropped 1; count of bases not matched to a gene: 6. The germline V gene has CDR1 SGHTA and CDR2 FQGNSA. CDR3 in DNA: TGTGCCAGCAGCTGGGGACTAGCGGGAGGTGTAGGCACAGATACGCAGTATTTT. Protein sequence: CASSWGLAGGVGTDTQYF.

This clonotype was counted only a few times. The V gene is TRBV15, the J gene TRBJ2-1, with 8 bases lining up with TRBD2. The junction had 9 bases not matched to a gene; V was cut back by 1 base and J by 7 bases. The CDR3 consists of 16 residues. CDR1 is LNHNV, CDR2 YYDKDF, per germline (reference sequence). DNA of the CDR3: TGTGCCACCAGCAGAGGTGGTAGCGGGGAAAAAAATGAGCAGTTCTTC. This translates into CATSRGGSGEKNEQFF.

In this sample, this clonotype turned up a few times. The chain links TRBV15 to TRBJ2-1, with 11 bases that match TRBD2. Losses at the gene ends were 4 bases for V and 8 bases for J; bases not matched to a gene: 7. Per the germline V gene, CDR1 is LNHNV and CDR2 is YYDKDF (reference sequence). The CDR3 loop spans 15 amino acids. CDR3 in amino acids: CATSTGTSGGDEQFF. In DNA form, the CDR3 reads TGTGCCACCAGCACCGGGACTAGCGGAGGGGATGAGCAGTTCTTC.